The 2 T cell receptor beta chains below come from one sample, sequenced in a study of PD-1 blockade in classical Hodgkin lymphoma. Patients all relapsed after autologous stem cell transplantation, and there was variation in brentuximab vedotin exposure. Clones were read by immunoSEQ multiplex PCR, and TCRdb kept only the in-frame ones, dropping some. The top ten hold 9.5% to 11% of the sample, which has about 50,000 clones, about three quarters seen once. Sequenced material: peripheral blood mononuclear cells (PBMCs), taken at baseline. The source of these receptors is a human donor with classical Hodgkin lymphoma.

This chain joins TRBV7-2 and TRBJ2-6, with D possibly being TRBD2 (5 bases). Trimming cost V 0 bases and J 0 bases, with 9 bases left between them. From germline, CDR1 is SGHTA and CDR2 FQGNSA. This CDR3 has 17 amino acids. In DNA, the CDR3 is TGTGCCAGCAGCTTAGCAGGAGGTTTCTCTGGGGCCAACGTCCTGACTTTC. It translates to CASSLAGGFSGANVLTF. The variable domain in full, completed from reference TRBV7-2 and TRBJ2-6, reads GAGVSQSPSNKVTEKGKDVELRCDPISGHTALYWYRQSLGQGLEFLIYFQGNSAPDKSGLPSDRFSAERTGGSVSTLTIQRTQQEDSAVYLCASSLAGGFSGANVLTFGAGSRLTVL.

J is TRBJ2-5 and V is TRBV19; weak D call: TRBD2 (5 bases). Germline CDR1 reads LNHDA; CDR2 reads SQIVND (reference sequence). V was clipped by 5 bases and J by 5 bases, with 9 bases between them. This CDR3 has 12 amino acids. The CDR3 loop reads CASSGGLETQYF. In DNA, the CDR3 is TGTGCCAGTAGTGGCGGGCTTGAGACCCAGTACTTC.